A single sample gave rise to the 5 T cell receptor beta chains below, sequenced in a study of shared clonotypes between healthy human individuals. Profiling relied on immunoSEQ multiplex PCR, and the TCRdb table lists in-frame clones only, not all of them. The data contain millions of clones, roughly 94% of them singletons. Material for sequencing was naive CD4+ T cells sorted from blood. Subset specified: CD45RA+ positively selected. These receptor sequences come from a man between 18 and 35 years old in good health.

This chain joins TRBV6-6 and TRBJ2-7; 9 bases fit TRBD2. Germline CDR1 and CDR2: MNHNY and SVGAGI (reference sequence). This CDR3 is 16 amino acids long. Trimming removed 2 bases from V and 2 bases from J; junction bases left unmatched: 7. CDR3 sequence reads: CASSYALREGTYEQYF. As DNA, the CDR3 is TGTGCCAGCAGTTACGCTTTGCGGGAGGGCACCTACGAGCAGTACTTC.

This chain connects TRBV18 to TRBJ2-7; 7 positions agree with TRBD1. The germline CDR1 and CDR2 sequences are KGHSH and LQKENI. CDR3 size: 13 residues. The V segment lost 7 bases and the J segment 0 bases; nucleotides outside the gene matches: 3. The CDR3 sequence: CASYRDSSYEQYF. The CDR3 DNA is TGTGCCAGCTACCGGGACAGCTCCTACGAGCAGTACTTC.

The sample holds one count of this clone. The rearrangement joins TRBV10-1 to TRBJ2-7, with TRBD1 matching 10 bases. CDR1 WNHNN and CDR2 SYGVQD come from the germline V gene (reference sequence). The CDR3 covers 15 residues. The junction had 8 bases not matched to a gene; V was cut back by 3 bases and J by 6 bases. This chain's CDR3 is CASSDSGTGVGEQYF. CDR3 sequence (DNA): TGCGCCAGCAGTGACTCCGGGACAGGGGTGGGCGAGCAGTACTTC.

The chain couples TRBV30 to TRBJ1-3, with a possible D match to TRBD1 (6 bases). V was trimmed by 2 bases and J by 0 bases, leaving 11 bases between them. Germline V CDR1 and CDR2: GTSNPN, SVGIG (reference sequence). This CDR3 is 15 amino acids long. CDR3 protein: CAWSRTVGSGNTIYF. The DNA of the CDR3 is TGTGCCTGGAGTCGGACAGTAGGCTCTGGAAACACCATATATTTT.

CDR3: CASRLGLAVTDTQYF. The CDR3 region has the DNA TGTGCCAGCAGATTGGGACTAGCGGTCACAGATACGCAGTATTTT. V is TRBV7-2 and J is TRBJ2-3; 11 bases agree with TRBD2. Germline-derived CDR1 and CDR2 are SGHTA and FQGNSA. This CDR3 region has 15 residues. The ends lost 6 bases at V and 2 bases at J; junction bases unmatched: 4.